Below, 17 T cell receptor beta chains from the same sample are listed, as sequenced in a study of T cells in Graves' hyperthyroidism and ophthalmopathy. Authors of the study amplified TCR beta CDR3 regions from RNA transcripts. Primed by the HTBI set, a first-round RT-PCR was run on the TCR CDR3. A single record per CDR3 protein comes from TCRdb applying MiXCR to the multiplex PCR reads. This repertoire shows approximately 370,000 distinct CDR3 sequences, 15% to 20% found once; its top ten account for around a third. The sequenced material came from blood. The receptors come from a woman aged 25 to 39 with Graves' hyperthyroidism that later progressed to Graves' ophthalmopathy.

V gene TRBV19 combines with J gene TRBJ1-3, with TRBD1 as a possible D gene (5 bases). The length of the CDR3 is 15 residues. Germline V CDR1 and CDR2: LNHDA, SQIVND (reference sequence). The ends were cut back, 6 bases at V and 0 bases at J, with 12 bases in the middle. This CDR3 reads CASRGEGSSGNTIYF. The CDR3 nucleotides are TGTGCCAGTAGAGGGGAGGGGAGCTCTGGAAACACCATATATTTT.

J is TRBJ2-2 and V is TRBV11-2; the D gene is possibly TRBD2 (6 bases). This CDR3 spans 15 amino acids. Germline CDR1 SGHAT, CDR2 FQNNGV. The V gene lost 7 bases and the J gene lost 7 bases, with 19 bases spanning the gap. The CDR3 sequence is CASTPRREYIGELFF. CDR3 coding DNA: TGTGCCAGCACCCCACGGAGGGAGTACATCGGGGAGCTGTTTTTT.

This chain connects TRBV25-1 to TRBJ2-3; TRBD2 matches 9 bases. Trimming at V came to 5 bases and at J to 4 bases, leaving 13 bases not matched to a gene. Germline CDR1 and CDR2: MGHDK and SYGVNS. The CDR3 loop spans 17 amino acids. The CDR3 region is CASSQRGEDMYPDTQYF. The DNA for the CDR3 is TGTGCCAGCAGTCAGCGGGGGGAGGATATGTACCCAGATACGCAGTATTTT. The variable domain in full, with the rest retrieved from reference TRBV25-1 and TRBJ2-3, is EADIYQTPRYLVIGTGKKITLECSQTMGHDKMYWYQQDPGMELHLIHYSYGVNSTEKGDLSSESTVSRIRTEHFPLTLESARPSHTSQYLCASSQRGEDMYPDTQYFGPGTRLTVL.

The V gene is TRBV7-2, the J gene TRBJ2-1; D might be TRBD1 (6 bases). In germline, CDR1 is SGHTA, CDR2 FQGNSA. The V end was cut by 1 base, the J end by 10 bases, with 14 bases between. This CDR3 is built from 14 residues. The CDR3 loop reads CASSLEQGLGEQFF. The CDR3, as DNA: TGTGCCAGCAGCTTAGAACAGGGTTTGGGCGAGCAGTTCTTC. The full variable domain, its missing parts supplied by reference TRBV7-2 and TRBJ2-1, is GAGVSQSPSNKVTEKGKDVELRCDPISGHTALYWYRQSLGQGLEFLIYFQGNSAPDKSGLPSDRFSAERTGGSVSTLTIQRTQQEDSAVYLCASSLEQGLGEQFFGPGTRLTVL.

This clonotype was recorded many times. J is TRBJ2-1 and V is TRBV30; D not certain. Trimming shortened V by 5 bases and J by 0 bases, and 8 bases separated the two germline ends. The CDR3 loop spans 13 amino acids. Germline V lookup: CDR1 GTSNPN, CDR2 SVGIG (reference sequence). The DNA of the CDR3 is TGTGCCTGGGACCTGAGCTCCTACAATGAGCAGTTCTTC. Translated: CAWDLSSYNEQFF.

This clonotype was seen a handful of times. The chain is built from TRBV30 and TRBJ2-5, with a tentative D call TRBD1 (5 bases). Deletions cut 4 bases from V and 0 bases from J, with 9 bases between. CDR3 length: 13 amino acids. CDR1 GTSNPN and CDR2 SVGIG come from the germline V gene (reference sequence). The CDR3: CAWTRTHQETQYF. The DNA for the CDR3 is TGTGCCTGGACGAGGACACACCAAGAGACCCAGTACTTC.

This clonotype was counted only a few times. The DNA of the CDR3 is TGTGCCAGCAGCTCCCTCTCGAGGTCTGGGGCCAACGTCCTGACTTTC. This translates into CASSSLSRSGANVLTF. The V call is TRBV7-9, the J call TRBJ2-6; D not certain. The CDR3 totals 16 residues. Trimming removed 4 bases from V and 1 base from J, with 11 bases in between. CDR1 is SEHNR, CDR2 FQNEAQ, per germline (reference sequence).

The sample holds a few counts of this clonotype. Here the CDR3 DNA reads TGCGCCAGCAGCTTGGTTGGGGGCCCTCCAGGGGTCGGGGAGCTGTTTTTT. It yields the protein CASSLVGGPPGVGELFF. This sequence joins TRBV5-1 and TRBJ2-2; tentative D call: TRBD1 (6 bases). The length of the CDR3 is 17 residues. V was cut by 0 bases and J by 7 bases, with 19 bases left in between. Per the germline V gene, CDR1 is SGHRS and CDR2 is YFSETQ.

This clonotype was seen ten or more times. The rearrangement uses TRBV6-1 and TRBJ1-2; 8 bases match TRBD1. V lost 5 bases and J lost 4; bases outside the gene matches: 18. The CDR3 has 18 residues. CDR1 and CDR2 (germline): MNHNS, SASEGT. The CDR3, as DNA: TGTGCCAGCAGTCCCTTTCGCGGGGGACAGGCGCCCACCTATGGCTACACCTTC. The encoded protein is CASSPFRGGQAPTYGYTF.

The chain combines TRBV19 with TRBJ2-7, with a weak D call TRBD1 (5 bases). Germline CDR1 LNHDA, CDR2 SQIVND (reference sequence). The CDR3 is made up of 14 amino acids. Deletions cut 5 bases from V and 0 bases from J, with 11 bases between. In DNA form, the CDR3 reads TGTGCCAGTAGTGTCAAGGGGCTCTCCTACGAGCAGTACTTC. It yields the protein CASSVKGLSYEQYF.

A few counts support this clonotype. A much larger clone sits a single nucleotide away, making a read error possible. This rearrangement joins TRBV28 to TRBJ2-1, with a tentative D call TRBD2 (5 bases). The length of the CDR3 is 13 residues. Germline-derived CDR1 and CDR2 are MDHEN and SYDVKM. The V gene lost 5 bases and the J gene lost 9 bases, with 14 bases spanning the gap. The CDR3 coding sequence is TGTGCCAGCAGTGATAACGGGATTGCTGAGCAGTTCTTC. Amino acids: CASSDNGIAEQFF.

This clonotype was observed many times. The rearrangement links TRBV20-1 to TRBJ1-2; D is unclear. Per germline, CDR1 DFQATT and CDR2 SNEGSKA (reference sequence). V dropped 0 bases and J dropped 3 bases, with 14 bases sitting between them. The CDR3 runs to 15 residues. The CDR3 reads CSARDFGSSDYGYTF. The CDR3 coding sequence is TGCAGTGCTAGAGATTTCGGGTCTTCTGACTATGGCTACACCTTC.

The rearrangement uses TRBV5-1 and TRBJ2-3; D call uncertain. The V gene lost 6 bases and the J gene lost 0 bases, with 11 bases spanning the gap. The germline V gene encodes CDR1 SGHRS and CDR2 YFSETQ. This CDR3 has 14 amino acids. The CDR3 loop is CASIPGSSTDTQYF. CDR3 bases: TGCGCCAGCATCCCGGGTTCTAGCACAGATACGCAGTATTTT.

This clonotype was observed a handful of times. The CDR3 here is CSVNAGSGELFF. CDR3 in DNA: TGCAGCGTTAACGCAGGGTCCGGGGAGCTGTTTTTT. The V and J genes are TRBV29-1 and TRBJ2-2, with D possibly TRBD1 on 5 matching bases. This CDR3 contains 12 residues. V lost 5 bases, J lost 6 bases, and 10 bases lay in between. Germline V lookup: CDR1 SQVTM, CDR2 ANQGSEA.

This clonotype was picked up a small number of times. V gene TRBV11-3 combines with J gene TRBJ2-2, with D perhaps TRBD1 (5 bases). Trimming left V 4 bases short and J 4 bases short, with 10 bases between. Germline CDR1 and CDR2: SGHNT and YENEEA. This CDR3 region has 14 residues. CDR3 bases: TGTGCCAGCAGCTATCCAGGGTTCACCGGGGAGCTGTTTTTT. As protein: CASSYPGFTGELFF.

This clonotype appeared many times. This rearrangement joins TRBV7-9 to TRBJ2-3; D perhaps matches TRBD2 (6 bases). Trimming took off 4 bases at V and 5 bases at J, with 22 bases between the two ends. The V gene's germline CDR1 is SEHNR and CDR2 FQNEAQ (reference sequence). The CDR3 extends over 17 amino acids. This chain's CDR3 is CASSSLGVGGRVDTQYF. In nucleotides, the CDR3 is TGTGCCAGCAGCTCCCTGGGAGTGGGGGGTCGTGTAGATACGCAGTATTTT.

This chain connects TRBV20-1 to TRBJ1-1; TRBD1 matches 7 bases. The CDR3 sequence is 16 residues long. Germline CDR1 DFQATT, CDR2 SNEGSKA (reference sequence). V gave up 7 bases and J gave up 1 base; unmatched junction bases: 15. CDR3 protein: CSGEGRGLRQNTEAFF. The DNA for the CDR3 is TGCAGTGGCGAGGGCAGGGGGTTGAGGCAGAACACTGAAGCTTTCTTT.